This is a list of T cell receptor beta chains from one sample in a study of T cell responses to AZD1222 COVID-19 vaccine. The data were produced by immunoSEQ multiplex PCR, yet TCRdb's version contains in-frame clones alone and is incomplete. The sample lists roughly 130,000 clones, about nine tenths occurring once. The material sequenced was peripheral blood, taken on day 0 of AZD1222 vaccination. These receptors originate from an adult in good health. CDR3s include the opening cysteine and the closing phenylalanine or tryptophan. Each record gives: D gene, V gene, clone size, J gene, CDR3 protein, CDR3 DNA. A D gene is named only where the DNA matches it firmly. The size field is filled for only some rows; it gives once, few, many or a size class.

d_call: TRBD1
v_call: TRBV18
clone_size: .
j_call: TRBJ1-2
cdr3_aa: CASSPGTGAFGYTF
cdr3_nt: TGTGCCAGCTCACCAGGGACAGGGGCCTTTGGCTACACCTTC

d_call: .
v_call: TRBV6-2/TRBV6-3
clone_size: .
j_call: TRBJ2-5
cdr3_aa: CASSDRFQETQYF
cdr3_nt: TGTGCCAGCAGCGACAGATTCCAAGAGACCCAGTACTTC

d_call: .
v_call: TRBV7-9
clone_size: .
j_call: TRBJ1-5
cdr3_aa: CASTSENQPQHF
cdr3_nt: TGTGCCAGCACCTCGGAGAATCAGCCCCAGCATTTT

d_call: TRBD1
v_call: TRBV5-8
clone_size: once
j_call: TRBJ1-2
cdr3_aa: CASRLGQALYGYTF
cdr3_nt: TGTGCCAGCAGATTGGGACAGGCCCTCTATGGCTACACCTTC

d_call: .
v_call: TRBV28
clone_size: .
j_call: TRBJ1-3
cdr3_aa: CASSLDRSTAGNTIYF
cdr3_nt: TGTGCCAGCAGTTTAGACAGGTCGACGGCTGGAAACACCATATATTTT

d_call: .
v_call: TRBV5-1
clone_size: .
j_call: TRBJ2-3
cdr3_aa: CASSVGAGNTQYF
cdr3_nt: TGCGCCAGCAGCGTAGGTGCAGGTAATACGCAGTATTTT

d_call: .
v_call: TRBV28
clone_size: .
j_call: TRBJ1-1
cdr3_aa: CASSRGLPNTEAFF
cdr3_nt: TGTGCCAGCAGTCGGGGCCTACCGAACACTGAAGCTTTCTTT

d_call: .
v_call: TRBV25-1
clone_size: .
j_call: TRBJ1-2
cdr3_aa: CASSESRDYGYTF
cdr3_nt: TGTGCCAGCAGTGAATCGAGAGACTATGGCTACACCTTC

d_call: TRBD1
v_call: TRBV19
clone_size: .
j_call: TRBJ2-3
cdr3_aa: CASSIGGGDGTDTQYF
cdr3_nt: TGTGCCAGTAGTATAGGAGGGGGCGATGGCACAGATACGCAGTATTTT

d_call: TRBD2
v_call: TRBV15
clone_size: .
j_call: TRBJ2-7
cdr3_aa: CATRLAGGPSYEQYF
cdr3_nt: TGTGCCACCAGGTTAGCGGGGGGGCCCTCCTACGAGCAGTACTTC

d_call: .
v_call: TRBV3-1/TRBV3-2
clone_size: .
j_call: TRBJ2-7
cdr3_aa: CASSQEEDEQYF
cdr3_nt: TGTGCCAGCAGCCAAGAGGAAGACGAGCAGTACTTC

d_call: .
v_call: TRBV5-5
clone_size: .
j_call: TRBJ1-1
cdr3_aa: CASSFQSEAFF
cdr3_nt: TGTGCCAGCAGCTTTCAGTCTGAAGCTTTCTTT

d_call: .
v_call: TRBV5-6
clone_size: few
j_call: TRBJ2-7
cdr3_aa: CASSLGVAEQYF
cdr3_nt: TGTGCCAGCAGCTTGGGTGTAGCCGAGCAGTACTTC

d_call: .
v_call: TRBV2
clone_size: .
j_call: TRBJ2-3
cdr3_aa: CASSATGRARTDTQYF
cdr3_nt: TGTGCCAGCAGTGCGACAGGTCGGGCTCGGACAGATACGCAGTATTTT

d_call: .
v_call: TRBV28
clone_size: .
j_call: TRBJ2-7
cdr3_aa: CASGQRGYEQYF
cdr3_nt: TGTGCCAGCGGTCAACGGGGCTACGAGCAGTACTTC

d_call: TRBD1
v_call: TRBV5-1
clone_size: .
j_call: TRBJ2-5
cdr3_aa: CASSFWDRGQETQYF
cdr3_nt: TGCGCCAGCAGCTTTTGGGACAGGGGCCAAGAGACCCAGTACTTC